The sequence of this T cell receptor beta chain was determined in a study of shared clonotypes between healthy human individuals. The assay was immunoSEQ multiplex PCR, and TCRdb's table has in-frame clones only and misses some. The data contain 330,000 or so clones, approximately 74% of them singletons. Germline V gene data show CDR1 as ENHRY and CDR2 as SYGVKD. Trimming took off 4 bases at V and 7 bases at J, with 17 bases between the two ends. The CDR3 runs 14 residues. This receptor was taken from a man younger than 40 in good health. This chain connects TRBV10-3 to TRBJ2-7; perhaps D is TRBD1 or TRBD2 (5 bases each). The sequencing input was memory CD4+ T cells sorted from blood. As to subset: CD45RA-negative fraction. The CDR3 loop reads CAISVTPEGSEQYF. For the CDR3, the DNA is TGTGCCATCAGTGTAACCCCTGAGGGGTCGGAGCAGTACTTC.